The source of this TCR beta chain is a study of CD8+ T cells in alopecia areata. Background on the study: Tofacitinib treatment spanned 6 to 18 months, with 6 months off drug afterward.

Details on this clone: Its antigen is as yet unknown.

The V end was cut by 2 bases, the J end by 6 bases, with 13 bases between. The CDR3 has 13 residues. The germline V gene has CDR1 SQVTM and CDR2 ANQGSEA. The study, taken as a whole, reports: Clarity of TCR sharing across patients fell short of that in mice, possibly HLA-related.

RNA was extracted and reverse transcribed into cDNA as the sequencing template. The assay was immunoSEQ multiplex PCR, and TCRdb's table has in-frame clones only and misses some. The sample consists of 110,000 or so clones, 30% to 40% of them appearing once. The source material was CD4+ T cells sorted from blood. This TCR was sampled from a human donor with alopecia areata. V is TRBV29-1 and J is TRBJ1-2, with D maybe TRBD1 (6 bases). CDR3 DNA sequence: TGCAGCGTTGAATCCCGGGGGCTACATGGCTACACCTTC. It specifies CSVESRGLHGYTF.